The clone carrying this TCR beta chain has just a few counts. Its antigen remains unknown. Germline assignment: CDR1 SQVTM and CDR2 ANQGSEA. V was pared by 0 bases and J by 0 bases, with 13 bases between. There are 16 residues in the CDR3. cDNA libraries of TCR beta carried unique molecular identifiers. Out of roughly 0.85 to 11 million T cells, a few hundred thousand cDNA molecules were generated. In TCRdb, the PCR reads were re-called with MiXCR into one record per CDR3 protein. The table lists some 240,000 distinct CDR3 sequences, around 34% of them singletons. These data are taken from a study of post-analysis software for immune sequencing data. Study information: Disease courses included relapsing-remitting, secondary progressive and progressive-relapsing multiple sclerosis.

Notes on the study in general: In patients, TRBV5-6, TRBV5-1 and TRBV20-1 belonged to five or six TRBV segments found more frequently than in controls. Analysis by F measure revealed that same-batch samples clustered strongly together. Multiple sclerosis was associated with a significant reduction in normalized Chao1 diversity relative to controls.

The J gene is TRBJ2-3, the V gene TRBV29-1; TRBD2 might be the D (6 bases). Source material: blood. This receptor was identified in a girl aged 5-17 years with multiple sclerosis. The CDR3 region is CSVEDLGGFSTDTQYF. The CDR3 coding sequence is TGCAGCGTTGAAGATCTGGGGGGATTCAGCACAGATACGCAGTATTTT.